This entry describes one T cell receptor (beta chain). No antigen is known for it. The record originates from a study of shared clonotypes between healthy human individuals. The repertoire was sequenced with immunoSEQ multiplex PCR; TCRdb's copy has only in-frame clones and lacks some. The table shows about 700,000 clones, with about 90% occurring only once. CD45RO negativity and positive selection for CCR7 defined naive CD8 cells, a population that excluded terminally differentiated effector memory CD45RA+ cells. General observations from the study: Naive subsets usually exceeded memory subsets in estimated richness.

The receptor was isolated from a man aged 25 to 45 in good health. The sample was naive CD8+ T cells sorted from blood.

The CDR3 DNA reads TGTGCCAGCAGCGCACTAGCGGGGGGTCCGGCTGCTTACAATGAGCAGTTCTTC. Translating gives CASSALAGGPAAYNEQFF. The chain combines TRBV14 with TRBJ2-1; 12 bases fit TRBD2. The CDR3 is made up of 18 amino acids. The germline V gene has CDR1 SGHDN and CDR2 FVKESK. Losses at the gene ends were 5 bases for V and 4 bases for J; bases not matched to a gene: 12.